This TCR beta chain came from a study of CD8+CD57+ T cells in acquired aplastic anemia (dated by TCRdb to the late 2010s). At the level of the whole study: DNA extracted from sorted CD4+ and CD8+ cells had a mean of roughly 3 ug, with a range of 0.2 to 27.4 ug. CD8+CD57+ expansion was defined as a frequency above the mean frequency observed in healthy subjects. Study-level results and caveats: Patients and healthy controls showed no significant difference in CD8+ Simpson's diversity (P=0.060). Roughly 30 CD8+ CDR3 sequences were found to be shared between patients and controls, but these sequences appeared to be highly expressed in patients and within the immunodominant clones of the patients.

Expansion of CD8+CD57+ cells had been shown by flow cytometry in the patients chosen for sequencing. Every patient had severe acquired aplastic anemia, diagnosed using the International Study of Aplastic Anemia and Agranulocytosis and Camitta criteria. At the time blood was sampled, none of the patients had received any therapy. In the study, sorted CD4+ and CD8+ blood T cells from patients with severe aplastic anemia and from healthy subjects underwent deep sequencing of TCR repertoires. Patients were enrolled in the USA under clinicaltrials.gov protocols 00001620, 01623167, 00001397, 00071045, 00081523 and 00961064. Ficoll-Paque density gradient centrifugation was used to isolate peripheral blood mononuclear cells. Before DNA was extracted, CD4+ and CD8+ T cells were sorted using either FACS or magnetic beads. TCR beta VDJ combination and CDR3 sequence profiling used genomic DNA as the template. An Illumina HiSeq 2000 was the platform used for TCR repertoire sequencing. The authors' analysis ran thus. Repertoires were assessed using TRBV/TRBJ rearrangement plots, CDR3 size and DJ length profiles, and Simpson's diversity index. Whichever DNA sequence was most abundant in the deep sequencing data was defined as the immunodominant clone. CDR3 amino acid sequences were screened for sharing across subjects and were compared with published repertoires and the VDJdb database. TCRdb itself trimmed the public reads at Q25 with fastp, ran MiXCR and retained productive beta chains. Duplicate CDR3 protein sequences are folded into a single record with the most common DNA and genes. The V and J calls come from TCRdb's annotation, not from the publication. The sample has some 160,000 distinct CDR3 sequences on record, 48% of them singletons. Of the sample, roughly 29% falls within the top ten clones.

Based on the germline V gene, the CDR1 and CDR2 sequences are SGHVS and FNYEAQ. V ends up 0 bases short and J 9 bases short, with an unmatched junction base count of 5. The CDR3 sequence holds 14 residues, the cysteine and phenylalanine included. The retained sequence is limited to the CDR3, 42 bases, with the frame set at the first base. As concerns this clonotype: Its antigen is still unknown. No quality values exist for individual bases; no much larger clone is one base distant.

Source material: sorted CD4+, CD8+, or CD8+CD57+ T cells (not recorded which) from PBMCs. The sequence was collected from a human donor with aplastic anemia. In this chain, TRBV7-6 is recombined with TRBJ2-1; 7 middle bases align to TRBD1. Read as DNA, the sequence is TGTGCCAGCAGCTTAGCTACAGGGGAACTTGAGCAGTTCTTC. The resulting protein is CASSLATGELEQFF. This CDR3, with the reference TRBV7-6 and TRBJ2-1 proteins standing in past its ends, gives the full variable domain GAGVSQSPRYKVTKRGQDVALRCDPISGHVSLYWYRQALGQGPEFLTYFNYEAQQDKSGLPNDRFSAERPEGSISTLTIQRTEQRDSAMYRCASSLATGELEQFFGPGTRLTVL.